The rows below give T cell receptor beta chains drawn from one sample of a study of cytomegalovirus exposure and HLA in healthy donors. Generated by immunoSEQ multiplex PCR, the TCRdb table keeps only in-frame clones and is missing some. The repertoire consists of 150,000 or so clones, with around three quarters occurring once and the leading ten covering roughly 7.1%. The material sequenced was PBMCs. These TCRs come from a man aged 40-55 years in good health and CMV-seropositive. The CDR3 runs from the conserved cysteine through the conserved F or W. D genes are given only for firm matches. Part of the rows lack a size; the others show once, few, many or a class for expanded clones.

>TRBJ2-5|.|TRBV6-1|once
CASSPTNGETQYF
TGTGCCAGCAGTCCGACCAACGGGGAGACCCAGTACTTC
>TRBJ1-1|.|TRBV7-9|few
CASSLDRTEAFF
TGTGCCAGCAGCCTAGACAGAACTGAAGCTTTCTTT
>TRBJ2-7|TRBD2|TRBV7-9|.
CASSLAPGTSGGGYEQYF
TGTGCCAGCAGCTTAGCGCCAGGGACTAGCGGGGGAGGCTACGAGCAGTACTTC
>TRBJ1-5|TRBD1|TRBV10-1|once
CASSGGQFNQPQHF
TGCGCCAGCAGTGGGGGACAGTTCAATCAGCCCCAGCATTTT
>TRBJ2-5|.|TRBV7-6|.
CASSPYQTGSQGGQYF
TGTGCCAGCAGCCCCTACCAAACAGGCTCCCAAGGGGGCCAGTACTTC
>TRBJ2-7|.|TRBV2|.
CASKEQIYEQYF
TGTGCCAGCAAAGAACAGATCTACGAGCAGTACTTC
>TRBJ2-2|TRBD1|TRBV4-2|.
CASSHAGTGLPGELFF
TGTGCCAGCAGCCACGCCGGGACAGGGTTGCCCGGGGAGCTGTTTTTT
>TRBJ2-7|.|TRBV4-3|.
CASSQDLYSWEQYF
TGCGCCAGCAGCCAAGATTTATACAGCTGGGAGCAGTACTTC
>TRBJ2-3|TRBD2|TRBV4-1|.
CASSQGTSRDTQYF
TGCGCCAGCAGCCAAGGGACTAGCCGAGATACGCAGTATTTT
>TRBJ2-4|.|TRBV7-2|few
CASSSGSLSQYF
TGTGCCAGCAGCTCAGGATCCTTGTCTCAGTACTTC
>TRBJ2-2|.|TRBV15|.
CATSSPKGANTGELFF
TGTGCCACCAGCAGCCCCAAAGGAGCGAACACCGGGGAGCTGTTTTTT
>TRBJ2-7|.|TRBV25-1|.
CASSESRGYYEQYF
TGTGCCAGCAGTGAAAGTAGAGGATATTACGAGCAGTACTTC
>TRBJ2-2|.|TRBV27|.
CASSYKGDTGELFF
TGTGCCAGCAGTTACAAAGGGGACACCGGGGAGCTGTTTTTT
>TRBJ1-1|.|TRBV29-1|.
CSVGGGTEAFF
TGCAGCGTTGGGGGGGGCACTGAAGCTTTCTTT
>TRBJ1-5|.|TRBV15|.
CATGAINNQPQHF
TGTGCCACGGGGGCTATTAACAATCAGCCCCAGCATTTT
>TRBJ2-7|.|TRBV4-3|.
CASSQATGPRRQQYF
TGCGCCAGCAGCCAAGCGACAGGCCCTCGCCGGCAGCAGTACTTC
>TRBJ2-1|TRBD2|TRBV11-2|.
CASSYGTSGNEQFF
TGTGCCAGCAGCTACGGGACTAGCGGTAATGAGCAGTTCTTC
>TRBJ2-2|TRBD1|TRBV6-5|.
CASTRDRGTGELFF
TGTGCCAGCACCCGGGACAGGGGAACCGGGGAGCTGTTTTTT
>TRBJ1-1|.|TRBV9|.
CASSVGTVNTEAFF
TGTGCCAGCAGCGTAGGCACAGTGAACACTGAAGCTTTCTTT
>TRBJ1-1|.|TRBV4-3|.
CASSQDPSNTEAFF
TGCGCCAGCAGCCAAGATCCGTCGAACACTGAAGCTTTCTTT
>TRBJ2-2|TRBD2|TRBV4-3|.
CASSQTSGAYTGELFF
TGCGCCAGCAGCCAGACTAGCGGGGCCTACACCGGGGAGCTGTTTTTT
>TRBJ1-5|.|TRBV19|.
CASSTSAGFGQPQHF
TGTGCCAGTAGTACTTCGGCAGGGTTCGGGCAGCCCCAGCATTTT
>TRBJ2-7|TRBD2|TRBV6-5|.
CASSYGGGRPYEQYF
TGTGCCAGCAGTTACGGGGGAGGGAGGCCCTACGAGCAGTACTTC
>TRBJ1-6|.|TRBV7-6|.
CASSWGAGLDNSPLHF
TGTGCCAGCAGCTGGGGAGCGGGGCTCGATAATTCACCCCTCCACTTT
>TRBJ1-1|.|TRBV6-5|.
CASSYLSGSGTEAFF
TGTGCCAGCAGTTACCTAAGCGGGTCGGGCACTGAAGCTTTCTTT
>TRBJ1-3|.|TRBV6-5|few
CASSQTGTAGNTIYF
TGTGCCAGCAGCCAAACAGGGACCGCTGGAAACACCATATATTTT
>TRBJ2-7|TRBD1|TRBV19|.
CASSITGGTYEQYF
TGTGCCAGTAGTATCACAGGGGGAACCTACGAGCAGTACTTC
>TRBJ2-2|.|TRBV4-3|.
CASSQEPAGGELFF
TGCGCCAGCAGCCAAGAACCGGCGGGCGGGGAGCTGTTTTTT
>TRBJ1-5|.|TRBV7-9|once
CASSLAGVNQPQHF
TGTGCCAGCAGCTTGGCGGGGGTCAATCAGCCCCAGCATTTT
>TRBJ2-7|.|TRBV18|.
CASSHSREQYF
TGTGCCAGCTCACACTCCCGCGAGCAGTACTTC
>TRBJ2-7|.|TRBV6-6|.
CASRGVYEQYF
TGTGCCAGCAGGGGAGTCTACGAGCAGTACTTC
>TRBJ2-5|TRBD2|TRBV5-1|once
CASTGGAGRETQYF
TGCGCCAGCACGGGGGGGGCAGGGCGAGAGACCCAGTACTTC
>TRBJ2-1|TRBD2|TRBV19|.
CASSINRLAGVYNEQFF
TGTGCCAGTAGTATAAATAGACTAGCGGGGGTTTACAATGAGCAGTTCTTC
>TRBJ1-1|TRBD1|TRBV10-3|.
CAISARPTGDTEAFF
TGTGCCATCAGCGCCCGACCGACAGGGGACACTGAAGCTTTCTTT
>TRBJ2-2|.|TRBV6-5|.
CASSYGVAGTGELFF
TGTGCCAGCAGTTACGGGGTAGCAGGGACCGGGGAGCTGTTTTTT
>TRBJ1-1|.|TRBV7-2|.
CASSEWEFAEAFF
TGTGCCAGCAGTGAGTGGGAGTTCGCTGAAGCTTTCTTT
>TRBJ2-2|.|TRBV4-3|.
CASSQPAANTGELFF
TGCGCCAGCAGCCAACCGGCGGCGAACACCGGGGAGCTGTTTTTT
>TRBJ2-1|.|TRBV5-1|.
CASSLGGSNEQFF
TGCGCCAGCAGCTTGGGCGGCAGCAATGAGCAGTTCTTC
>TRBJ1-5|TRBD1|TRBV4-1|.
CASSQASGGGQHF
TGCGCCAGCAGCCAAGCTTCAGGGGGCGGTCAGCATTTT
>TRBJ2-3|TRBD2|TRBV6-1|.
CASSDRIAGGLDTQYF
TGTGCCAGCAGTGACAGAATAGCGGGGGGGCTAGATACGCAGTATTTT
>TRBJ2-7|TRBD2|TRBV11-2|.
CASGPGRGGASYEQYF
TGTGCCAGCGGCCCCGGTCGGGGAGGGGCCTCCTACGAGCAGTACTTC
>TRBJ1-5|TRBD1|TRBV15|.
CATSDDRGGQPQHF
TGTGCCACCTCGGATGACAGGGGAGGTCAGCCCCAGCATTTT
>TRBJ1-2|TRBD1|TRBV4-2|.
CASSQEPTGEGGYTF
TGTGCCAGCAGCCAAGAACCGACAGGGGAGGGAGGCTACACCTTC
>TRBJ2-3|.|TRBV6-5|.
CASSYSKGRTDTQYF
TGTGCCAGCAGTTACTCGAAGGGGCGCACAGATACGCAGTATTTT
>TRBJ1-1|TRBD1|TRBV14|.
CASSQDIRPGTGKAFF
TGTGCCAGCAGCCAAGATATCCGGCCGGGGACAGGTAAAGCTTTCTTT
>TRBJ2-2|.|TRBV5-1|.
CASSPPRVSNTGELFF
TGCGCCAGCAGCCCGCCGAGGGTTTCGAACACCGGGGAGCTGTTTTTT
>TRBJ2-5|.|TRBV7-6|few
CASSLSGRETQYF
TGTGCCAGCAGCTTATCAGGGCGCGAGACCCAGTACTTC